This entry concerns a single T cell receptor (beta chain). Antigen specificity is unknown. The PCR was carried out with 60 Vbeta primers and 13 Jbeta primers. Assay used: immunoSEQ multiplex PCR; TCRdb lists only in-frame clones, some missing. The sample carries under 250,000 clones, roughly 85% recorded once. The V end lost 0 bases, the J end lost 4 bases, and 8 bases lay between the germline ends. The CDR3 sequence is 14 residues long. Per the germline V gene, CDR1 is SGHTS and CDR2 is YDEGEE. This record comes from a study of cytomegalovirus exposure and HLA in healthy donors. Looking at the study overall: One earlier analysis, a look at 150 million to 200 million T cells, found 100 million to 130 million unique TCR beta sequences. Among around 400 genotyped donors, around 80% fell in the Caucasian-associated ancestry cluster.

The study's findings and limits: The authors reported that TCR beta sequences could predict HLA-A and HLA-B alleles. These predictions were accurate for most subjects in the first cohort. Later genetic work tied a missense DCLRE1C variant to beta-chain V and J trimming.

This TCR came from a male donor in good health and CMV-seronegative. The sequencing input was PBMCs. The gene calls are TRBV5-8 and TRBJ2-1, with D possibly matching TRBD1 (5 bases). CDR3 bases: TGTGCCAGCAGCTTGGGGCAGGGTTACAATGAGCAGTTCTTC. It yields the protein CASSLGQGYNEQFF.